This T cell receptor beta chain was documented in a study of OX40 agonist ivuxolimab in advanced cancers. Study information: Recorded diagnoses for dose-escalation patients were hepatocellular carcinoma, melanoma, renal cell or head and neck cancer.

The study, taken as a whole, reports: Expansion of clones was among the lowest in partial responders at 0.1-3.0 mg/kg.

A history of autoimmune disease or systemic immunosuppression excluded patients. The CDR3 is 18 amino acids. The germline CDR1 and CDR2 sequences are MNHNS and SASEGT. In regard to this clone: What it binds is not known. A read error may account for a junction end that differs from germline.

The table came from immunoSEQ multiplex PCR; TCRdb's copy has only in-frame clones and leaves some out. The sample carries approximately 46,000 clones, roughly 80% recorded once. The sequence was obtained from an adult with an advanced solid tumor such as melanoma, head and neck, liver or kidney cancer. The chain is built from TRBV6-1 and TRBJ1-3; the D gene is possibly TRBD1 (6 bases). The sample consisted of CD4+ or CD8+ T cells sorted from blood, taken in a trial of the OX40 agonist ivuxolimab. The CDR3 is CASSQAAGGVNSGNTIYF. In DNA, the CDR3 is TGTGCCAGCAGTCAAGCTGCGGGGGGCGTGAACTCTGGAAACACCATATATTTT.